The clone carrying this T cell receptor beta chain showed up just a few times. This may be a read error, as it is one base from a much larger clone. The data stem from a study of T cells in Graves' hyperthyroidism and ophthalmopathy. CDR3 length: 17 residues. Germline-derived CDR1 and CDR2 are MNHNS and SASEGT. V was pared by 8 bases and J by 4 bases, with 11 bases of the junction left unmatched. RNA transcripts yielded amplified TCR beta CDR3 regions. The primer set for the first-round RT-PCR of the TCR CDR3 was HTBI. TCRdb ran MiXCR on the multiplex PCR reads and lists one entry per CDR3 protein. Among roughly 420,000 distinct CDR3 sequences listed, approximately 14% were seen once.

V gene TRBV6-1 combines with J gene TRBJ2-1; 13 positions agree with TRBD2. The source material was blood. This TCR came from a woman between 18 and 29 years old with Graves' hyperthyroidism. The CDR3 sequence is CASGQGTSGADYNEQFF. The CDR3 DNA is TGTGCCAGCGGCCAAGGGACTAGCGGGGCCGATTACAATGAGCAGTTCTTC.